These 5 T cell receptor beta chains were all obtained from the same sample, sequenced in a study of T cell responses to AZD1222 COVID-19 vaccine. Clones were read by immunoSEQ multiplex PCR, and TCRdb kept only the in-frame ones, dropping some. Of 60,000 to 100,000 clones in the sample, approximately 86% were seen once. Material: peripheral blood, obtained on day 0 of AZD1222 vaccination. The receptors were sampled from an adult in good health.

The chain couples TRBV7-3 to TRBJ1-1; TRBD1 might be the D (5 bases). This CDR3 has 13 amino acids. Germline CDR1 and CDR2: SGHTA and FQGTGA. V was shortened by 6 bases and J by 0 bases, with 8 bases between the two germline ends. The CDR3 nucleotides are TGTGCCAGCAGTAAAGGGGTGAACACTGAAGCTTTCTTT. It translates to CASSKGVNTEAFF.

Here the CDR3 reads CASSTGTGELEAFF. CDR3 sequence (DNA): TGTGCCAGCAGCACCGGGACAGGGGAATTAGAAGCTTTCTTT. This chain links TRBV7-9 with TRBJ1-1; TRBD1 aligns across 10 bases. The V gene end was trimmed by 5 bases and the J gene end by 8 bases; junction bases not matched to a gene: 8. CDR1 and CDR2 (germline): SEHNR, FQNEAQ (reference sequence). The CDR3 spans 14 residues.

The CDR3 reads CASSISRPPTGLNSPLHF. Written as DNA, the CDR3 is TGTGCCAGTAGTATATCCCGACCTCCTACAGGGTTAAATTCACCCCTCCACTTT. The V call is TRBV19, the J call TRBJ1-6, with D tentatively TRBD1 (6 bases). Germline V gives CDR1 LNHDA, CDR2 SQIVND (reference sequence). The length of the CDR3 is 18 residues. V was cut by 2 bases and J by 7 bases, with 21 bases left in between. Full variable domain (rest looked up from reference TRBV19 and TRBJ1-6): DGGITQSPKYLFRKEGQNVTLSCEQNLNHDAMYWYRQDPGQGLRLIYYSQIVNDFQKGDIAEGYSVSREKKESFPLTVTSAQKNPTAFYLCASSISRPPTGLNSPLHFGNGTRLTVT.

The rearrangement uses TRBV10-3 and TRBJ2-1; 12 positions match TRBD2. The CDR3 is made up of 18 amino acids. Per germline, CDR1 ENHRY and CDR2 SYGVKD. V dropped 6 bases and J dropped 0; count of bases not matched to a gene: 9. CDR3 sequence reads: CAIRGLAGGGPSYNEQFF. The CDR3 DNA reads TGTGCCATCAGGGGACTAGCGGGCGGAGGGCCCTCCTACAATGAGCAGTTCTTC.

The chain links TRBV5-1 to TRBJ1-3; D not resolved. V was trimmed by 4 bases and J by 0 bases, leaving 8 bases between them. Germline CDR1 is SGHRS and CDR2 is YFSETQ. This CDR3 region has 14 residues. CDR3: CASSVGDSGNTIYF. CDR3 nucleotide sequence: TGCGCCAGCAGCGTGGGAGACTCTGGAAACACCATATATTTT.